A single sample is the source of the 20 T cell receptor beta chains below, sequenced in a study of T cell clonality in common variable immunodeficiency. Antigens for these TCRs are unknown. TCRdb's copy holds only in-frame clones and misses some; the assay was immunoSEQ multiplex PCR. This sample carries 40,000 to 50,000 clones, none of them present only once. Findings and limits, study-wide: In common variable immunodeficiency, TCR beta chains reportedly carried fewer deletions and N-nucleotide insertions.

Sequenced sample: peripheral blood mononuclear cells. These receptors were collected from a human donor with common variable immunodeficiency.

This clone was observed many times. Read sequence stops 3 residues before the CDR3 end, and the germline J gene provides the missing end. The V gene is TRBV5-1, the J gene TRBJ1-1; tentative D call: TRBD1 (6 bases). Between the trimmed V and J ends, which lost 1 base and 1 base, there was a span of 8 bases. Germline V CDR1 and CDR2: SGHRS, YFSETQ. The CDR3 runs 14 residues. CDR3 residues: CASSLQGWNTEAFF. The sequenced part of the CDR3 DNA is TGCGCCAGCAGCTTGCAGGGGTGGAACACTGAA.

This clone was seen a few times. The read falls 3 residues short of the CDR3 end, and the missing part is taken from the germline J gene. This chain connects TRBV18 to TRBJ2-3, with no clear D. The germline gives CDR1 KGHSH, CDR2 LQKENI. The CDR3 runs 12 residues. Trimming removed 3 bases from V and 3 bases from J, with 4 bases in between. The covered CDR3 bases are TGTGCCAGCTCACCTTCGACAGATACG. Amino acid sequence: CASSPSTDT. The entire CDR3 is CASSPSTDTQYF.

This clone counts as medium-sized. Coverage ceases 3 residues before the CDR3 finishes, and the germline J gene fills in the end. The V gene is TRBV29-1, the J gene TRBJ2-3; TRBD2 agrees at 12 bases. Trimming cost V 5 bases and J 0 bases; bases outside gene matches: 9. Per germline, CDR1 SQVTM and CDR2 ANQGSEA. The CDR3 length is 17 residues. The CDR3 region is CSVRVLAGGISTDTQYF. The CDR3 DNA, read in part, is TGCAGCGTTCGCGTCCTAGCGGGAGGGATTAGCACAGATACG.

This clone showed up many times. From the germline J gene comes the end of the CDR3, since the read stops 3 residues before it. The chain employs TRBV5-1 and TRBJ2-2, with 10 nucleotides matching TRBD2. Losses at the gene ends were 5 bases for V and 3 bases for J; bases not matched to a gene: 10. The CDR3 length is 17 residues. In germline, CDR1 is SGHRS, CDR2 YFSETQ. The CDR3 bases that were read are TGCGCCAGCAGATTGTCTAGCGGGAGTGTATACACCGGGGAG. Translation: CASRLSSGSVYTGE. The CDR3 reads in full as CASRLSSGSVYTGELFF.

The sequenced part of the CDR3 DNA is TGTGCCAGCACAGGTCAGGGATTCAATCAGCCC. Translating it yields CASTGQGFNQP. The whole CDR3 sequence is CASTGQGFNQPQHF. V and J are TRBV2 and TRBJ1-5, with a weak D call TRBD1 (5 bases). The observed sequence ends 3 residues before the CDR3 terminus, with the missing tail filled in from the germline J gene. This CDR3 region has 14 residues. Germline loops: CDR1 SNHLY, CDR2 FYNNEI. V lost 7 bases to trimming and J lost 3 bases, with 13 bases between them.

This clone was recorded a few times. Read coverage stops 3 residues before the CDR3 terminus; the germline J gene supplies the remainder. The chain carries TRBV5-1 and TRBJ2-3; 11 nucleotides agree with TRBD2. The CDR3 covers 15 residues. With V trimmed by 4 bases and J by 6 bases, 7 bases remained unmatched. Germline CDR1 SGHRS, CDR2 YFSETQ. CDR3 DNA, as far as it was read: TGCGCCAGCAGCCACTGGGGACTAGCGGAGGATACG. Translation gives CASSHWGLAEDT. The full CDR3 protein reads CASSHWGLAEDTQYF.

In this sample, this clone turned up many times. The CDR3 goes on 3 residues after the read ends, and that part is filled in from the germline J gene. The chain is built from TRBV19 and TRBJ2-2; TRBD2 might be the D (7 bases). Germline CDR1 is LNHDA and CDR2 is SQIVND (reference sequence). This CDR3 contains 15 residues. With 4 bases removed from V and 6 bases from J, the gap between germline ends came to 15 bases. CDR3 sequence reads: CASSRGGTMAGELFF. CDR3 DNA, as far as it was read: TGTGCCAGTAGTAGAGGGGGGACTATGGCCGGGGAG. The variable domain in full, completed from reference TRBV19 and TRBJ2-2, reads DGGITQSPKYLFRKEGQNVTLSCEQNLNHDAMYWYRQDPGQGLRLIYYSQIVNDFQKGDIAEGYSVSREKKESFPLTVTSAQKNPTAFYLCASSRGGTMAGELFFGEGSRLTVL.

About this clone itself: The CDR3 end is not reached by the read, which stops 3 residues before it; the germline J gene fills it in. The chain joins TRBV30 to TRBJ2-1; 12 nucleotides match TRBD2. Germline CDR1 GTSNPN, CDR2 SVGIG (reference sequence). This CDR3 spans 18 amino acids. V was pared by 0 bases and J by 0 bases, with 6 bases of the junction left unmatched. The part of the CDR3 DNA that was read is TGTGCCTGGAGTGTAAGAGGACTAGCGGGGCGCTCCTACAATGAG. Its protein product is CAWSVRGLAGRSYNE. The full CDR3 protein reads CAWSVRGLAGRSYNEQFF.

The table lists this clone with many counts. The CDR3 loop is CASTIKRGTVNQPQHF. CDR3 DNA, as far as it was read: TGTGCCAGCACTATTAAACGGGGGACAGTTAATCAGCCC. The rearrangement uses TRBV7-6 and TRBJ1-5; 7 nucleotides match TRBD1. The read terminates 3 residues before the CDR3 end, so the remaining end is supplied by the germline J gene. The CDR3 has 16 residues. Germline assignment: CDR1 SGHVS and CDR2 FNYEAQ. V was pared by 7 bases and J by 4 bases, with 13 bases of the junction left unmatched.

This clone was recorded at least ten times. Read coverage stops 3 residues before the CDR3 terminus; the germline J gene supplies the remainder. The rearrangement links TRBV19 to TRBJ1-4; possibly TRBD1 for D (6 bases). Germline V gives CDR1 LNHDA, CDR2 SQIVND (reference sequence). The CDR3 is 15 residues long. V was cut by 3 bases and J by 8 bases, with 16 bases left in between. The CDR3 sequence: CASSIGGGLGEKLFF. CDR3 DNA (partial): TGTGCCAGTAGTATTGGAGGGGGATTGGGCGAAAAA.

This clone was detected many times. The observed sequence ends 3 residues before the CDR3 terminus, with the missing tail filled in from the germline J gene. The rearrangement uses TRBV29-1 and TRBJ1-3, with 11 bases matching TRBD1. The CDR3 length is 13 residues. Trimming took 5 bases from V and 4 from J; bases not matched to a gene: 1. CDR1 and CDR2 from the germline V gene are SQVTM and ANQGSEA. CDR3 residues: CSVRDRGGNTIYF. Incomplete CDR3 DNA: TGCAGCGTTCGGGACAGGGGGGGAAACACC.

This clone has a handful of counts. The read ends 3 residues early relative to the CDR3; the germline J gene fills the gap. The chain joins TRBV6-2 or TRBV6-3 to TRBJ1-1; TRBD1 agrees at 7 bases. The J segment lost 0 bases and the V segment lost 5 bases, leaving 6 bases of the junction unmatched. CDR1 and CDR2 from the germline V gene are MNHEY and SVGEGT. This CDR3 contains 15 residues. This CDR3 reads CASSKRQGLNTEAFF. The covered CDR3 bases are TGTGCCAGCAGTAAGCGACAGGGCCTGAACACTGAA.

This clone was recorded many times. The read halts 3 residues ahead of the CDR3 end, with the missing end drawn from the germline J gene. This chain links TRBV30 with TRBJ1-3; D not certain. From germline, CDR1 is GTSNPN and CDR2 SVGIG (reference sequence). V was cut by 3 bases and J by 8 bases, with 8 bases left in between. The CDR3 length is 11 residues. CDR3 loop: CAWRSRDTIYF. Incomplete CDR3 DNA: TGTGCCTGGAGGAGTCGGGACACC.

This clone was picked up many times. The CDR3 bases that were read are TGCAGTGTTCCCGGGGATGGCGGC. Translation gives CSVPGDGG. The whole CDR3 sequence is CSVPGDGGYTF. This chain connects TRBV20-1 to TRBJ1-2; the D is unclear. Read sequence stops 3 residues before the CDR3 end, and the germline J gene provides the missing end. This CDR3 comprises 11 residues. The germline V gene has CDR1 DFQATT and CDR2 SNEGSKA (reference sequence).

Points on this clone: The read ends 3 residues shy of where the CDR3 ends; the end is completed using the germline J gene. The rearrangement links TRBV13 to TRBJ1-6; 10 positions agree with TRBD1. The germline gives CDR1 PRHDT, CDR2 FYEKMQ (reference sequence). The CDR3 is 16 amino acids. V lost 4 bases to trimming and J lost 6 bases; unmatched junction nucleotides: 6. The CDR3 sequence is CASSSTRDRGNSPLHF. The CDR3 DNA, read in part, is TGTGCCAGCAGCTCGACCCGGGACAGGGGTAATTCACCC.

This clone was seen repeatedly, ten times or more. The read terminates 3 residues before the CDR3 end, so the remaining end is supplied by the germline J gene. This sequence joins TRBV30 and TRBJ1-1; TRBD1 agrees at 7 bases. The CDR3 is made up of 11 amino acids. CDR1 is GTSNPN and CDR2 is SVGIG in the germline V gene (reference sequence). Germline trimming cut 5 bases from V and 5 bases from J; bases unmatched to any gene: 2. The covered CDR3 bases are TGTGCCTGGGACAGGGAAACTGAA. Protein sequence: CAWDRETE. In full, the CDR3 is CAWDRETEAFF.

This clone came up a few times. The read ends 3 residues early relative to the CDR3; the germline J gene fills the gap. V usage is TRBV7-8 and J usage is TRBJ2-3, with a tentative D call TRBD1 (6 bases). V was shortened by 7 bases and J by 3 bases, with 17 bases between the two germline ends. The CDR3 sequence is 15 residues long. Germline V CDR1 and CDR2: SGHVS, FQNEAQ. The CDR3 bases that were read are TGTGCCAGCAAAAGGGGGTTCTCAGCAACAGATACG. Protein: CASKRGFSATDT. The entire CDR3 is CASKRGFSATDTQYF.

Note on this clone: The read halts 3 residues ahead of the CDR3 end, with the missing end drawn from the germline J gene. This chain uses TRBV18 with TRBJ2-5, with 11 bases fitting TRBD2. The germline CDR1 and CDR2 sequences are KGHSH and LQKENI. V lost 6 bases, J lost 4 bases, and 4 bases stayed unmatched. The CDR3 totals 14 residues. The CDR3 spells CASSIAGGSETQYF. CDR3 bases read: TGTGCCAGCTCCATAGCGGGAGGGTCAGAGACC.

This clone has a handful of counts. The read ends 3 residues before the CDR3 terminus; that terminus is restored from the germline J gene. The chain is built from TRBV7-8 and TRBJ2-2; perhaps TRBD2 as D (5 bases). This CDR3 is built from 11 residues. Germline V gives CDR1 SGHVS, CDR2 FQNEAQ. V was clipped by 8 bases and J by 6 bases, with 7 bases between them. Partial CDR3 DNA: TGTGCCAGCGGGCGGGCCGGGGAG. It encodes CASGRAGE. In full, the CDR3 reads CASGRAGELFF.

This clone qualifies as large. The read ends 3 residues early relative to the CDR3; the germline J gene fills the gap. The V and J genes are TRBV30 and TRBJ2-1; D assignment may be TRBD1 or TRBD2 (6 bases each). This CDR3 comprises 15 residues. Looked up from germline, CDR1 is GTSNPN and CDR2 is SVGIG (reference sequence). V was shortened by 0 bases and J by 8 bases, with 17 bases between the two germline ends. The CDR3 sequence is CAWSVQGGIWDEQFF. CDR3 DNA (partial): TGTGCCTGGAGTGTACAGGGCGGGATTTGGGATGAG.